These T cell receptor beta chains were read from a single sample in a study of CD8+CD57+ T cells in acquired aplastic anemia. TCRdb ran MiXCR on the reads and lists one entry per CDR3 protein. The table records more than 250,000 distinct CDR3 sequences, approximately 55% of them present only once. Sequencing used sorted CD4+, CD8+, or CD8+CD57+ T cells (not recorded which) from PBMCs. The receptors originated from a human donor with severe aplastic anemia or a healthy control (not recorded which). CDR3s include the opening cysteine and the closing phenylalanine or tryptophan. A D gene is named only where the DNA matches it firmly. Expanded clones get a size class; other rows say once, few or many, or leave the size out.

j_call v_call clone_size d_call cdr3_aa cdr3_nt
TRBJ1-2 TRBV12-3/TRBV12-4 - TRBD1 CASSPRDRTNYGYTF TGTGCCAGCAGTCCCAGGGACAGGACGAACTATGGCTACACCTTC
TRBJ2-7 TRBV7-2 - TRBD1 CASSEKGQGVTYEQYF TGTGCCAGCAGCGAAAAAGGACAGGGGGTCACCTACGAGCAGTACTTC
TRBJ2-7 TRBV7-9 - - CASSLDELYEQYF TGTGCCAGCAGCTTAGACGAGTTGTACGAGCAGTACTTC
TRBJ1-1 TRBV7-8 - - CASSWRDYIEAFF TGTGCCAGCAGCTGGCGGGATTACATTGAAGCTTTCTTT
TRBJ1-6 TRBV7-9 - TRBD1 CASSPGQSNSPLHF TGTGCCAGCAGCCCGGGACAGTCTAATTCACCCCTCCACTTT
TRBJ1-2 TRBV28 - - CASTLIGFSGYTF TGTGCCAGCACTCTTATAGGGTTCAGCGGCTACACCTTC
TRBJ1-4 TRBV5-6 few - CASSLGDEKLFF TGTGCCAGCAGCTTGGGGGATGAAAAACTGTTTTTT
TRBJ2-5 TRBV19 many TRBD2 CASSMASGGETQYF TGTGCCAGTAGTATGGCTAGCGGGGGAGAGACCCAGTACTTC
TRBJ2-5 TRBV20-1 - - CRAINPGTSVETQYF TGCAGGGCTATAAACCCTGGAACTTCTGTGGAGACCCAGTACTTC
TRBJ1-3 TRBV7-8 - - CASSSSGLLKGIYF TGTGCCAGCAGCTCCTCGGGTCTCCTCAAGGGCATATATTTT
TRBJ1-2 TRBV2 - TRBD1 CASSGNRGSGNTF TGTGCCAGCAGTGGCAACAGGGGCTCTGGAAACACCTTC
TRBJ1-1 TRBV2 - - CASSVSGAHTEAFF TGTGCCAGCAGTGTCTCGGGGGCTCACACTGAAGCTTTCTTT
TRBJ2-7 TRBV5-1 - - CASSEMTGGRYEQYF TGCGCCAGCAGCGAAATGACAGGAGGTCGCTACGAGCAGTACTTC
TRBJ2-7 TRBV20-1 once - CSVREISYEQYF TGCAGTGTGCGGGAAATCTCCTACGAGCAGTACTTC
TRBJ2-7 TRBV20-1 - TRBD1 CSAPHQGQGRYEQYF TGCAGTGCTCCACACCAAGGACAGGGGAGGTACGAGCAGTACTTC
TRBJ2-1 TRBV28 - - CASTRGAQYNEQFF TGTGCCAGCACGAGGGGGGCGCAGTACAATGAGCAGTTCTTC
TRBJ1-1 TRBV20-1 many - CSARDPGRNTEAFF TGCAGTGCTAGAGATCCAGGGCGGAACACTGAAGCTTTCTTT
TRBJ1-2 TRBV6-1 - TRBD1 CASSEGQGAGGYTF TGTGCCAGCAGTGAGGGACAGGGGGCTGGTGGCTACACCTTC
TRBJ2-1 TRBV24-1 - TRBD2 CATSDSPGHTSASSYNEQFF TGTGCCACCAGTGATTCCCCGGGCCATACTAGCGCCAGCTCCTACAATGAGCAGTTCTTC
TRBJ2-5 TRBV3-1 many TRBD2 CASSRRLAETQYF TGTGCCAGCAGCCGAAGACTAGCAGAGACCCAGTACTTC
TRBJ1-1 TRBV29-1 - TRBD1 CSVAGGSEAFF TGCAGCGTTGCAGGGGGATCCGAAGCTTTCTTT
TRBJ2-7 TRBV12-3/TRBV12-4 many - CASSLRRSSYEQYF TGTGCCAGCAGTTTACGCAGGAGCTCCTACGAGCAGTACTTC
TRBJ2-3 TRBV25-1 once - CASSEYPGSYTDTQYF TGTGCCAGCAGTGAATATCCCGGATCATACACAGATACGCAGTATTTT
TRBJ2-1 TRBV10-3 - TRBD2 CAIRVAGGDGEQFF TGTGCCATCAGAGTAGCGGGGGGGGACGGGGAGCAGTTCTTC
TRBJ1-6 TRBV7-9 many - CASSLAGSNSPLHF TGTGCCAGCAGCTTAGCGGGCAGTAATTCACCCCTCCACTTT
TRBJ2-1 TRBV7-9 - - CASSLRGIEQFF TGTGCCAGCAGCTTAAGGGGTATTGAGCAGTTCTTC
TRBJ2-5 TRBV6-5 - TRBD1 CASSWTGQETQYF TGTGCCAGCAGTTGGACAGGCCAAGAGACCCAGTACTTC